These 32 T cell receptor beta chains share one sample of origin, sequenced in a study of neoadjuvant anti-PD-1 for oral cavity cancer. Only in-frame clones appear in the TCRdb table, and some are missing; sequencing was by immunoSEQ multiplex PCR. The sample has roughly 60,000 clones; around four fifths are singletons. The source was PBMCs, collected before nivolumab (anti-PD-1) treatment. All receptors derive from a person between 35 and 79 years old with oral cavity squamous cell carcinoma.

This clone has more than one count but fewer than ten. The genes are TRBV2 and TRBJ2-3; D may be TRBD1 or TRBD2 (5 bases each). CDR3 size: 15 residues. The germline V gene encodes CDR1 SNHLY and CDR2 FYNNEI. V was trimmed by 6 bases and J by 0 bases, leaving 13 bases between them. DNA of the CDR3: TGTGCCAGCAGCAGGGACCGCGTAAGCACAGATACGCAGTATTTT. This codes for CASSRDRVSTDTQYF.

This clone was detected a few times. The gene calls are TRBV27 and TRBJ2-1, with D maybe TRBD1 (7 bases). This CDR3 comprises 14 residues. Germline V lookup: CDR1 MNHEY, CDR2 SMNVEV (reference sequence). V gave up 8 bases and J gave up 2 bases, with 13 bases separating them. CDR3 in DNA: TGTGCCAGCTGTACCAGGGGGGCCTACAATGAGCAGTTCTTC. Its protein product is CASCTRGAYNEQFF.

The chain joins TRBV19 to TRBJ1-1; D gene unclear. CDR1 and CDR2 (germline): LNHDA, SQIVND (reference sequence). Trimming shortened V by 8 bases and J by 0 bases, and 13 bases separated the two germline ends. The CDR3 sequence is 14 residues long. Here the CDR3 DNA reads TGTGCCAGTGATGAGGGTTCTTTGAACACTGAAGCTTTCTTT. Translated, it gives CASDEGSLNTEAFF.

The J gene is TRBJ2-1, the V gene TRBV5-1, with TRBD1 matching over 10 bases. The CDR3 loop spans 16 amino acids. Germline V gives CDR1 SGHRS, CDR2 YFSETQ. Trimming at V came to 0 bases and at J to 4 bases, leaving 4 bases not matched to a gene. The CDR3 bases are TGCGCCAGCAGCTTGGGGGGACAGGGGAAATACAATGAGCAGTTCTTC. Translating gives CASSLGGQGKYNEQFF. The full variable domain, its missing parts supplied by reference TRBV5-1 and TRBJ2-1, is KAGVTQTPRYLIKTRGQQVTLSCSPISGHRSVSWYQQTPGQGLQFLFEYFSETQRNKGNFPGRFSGRQFSNSRSEMNVSTLELGDSALYLCASSLGGQGKYNEQFFGPGTRLTVL.

This chain uses TRBV6-5 with TRBJ1-1; no reliable D call. This CDR3 region has 13 residues. The germline V and J ends were trimmed by 4 bases and 0 bases, with 6 bases remaining between them. Germline values: CDR1 MNHEY, CDR2 SVGAGI. The CDR3 sequence is CASSLEMNTEAFF. CDR3 nucleotides: TGTGCCAGCAGTTTGGAGATGAACACTGAAGCTTTCTTT.

The chain employs TRBV6-1 and TRBJ2-2; D is tentatively TRBD1 or TRBD2 (5 bases each). The germline V and J ends were trimmed by 6 bases and 0 bases, with 11 bases remaining between them. The CDR3 spans 15 residues. From germline, CDR1 is MNHNS and CDR2 SASEGT. The CDR3 here is CASSWGRTNTGELFF. CDR3 sequence (DNA): TGTGCCAGCAGCTGGGGGAGAACGAACACCGGGGAGCTGTTTTTT.

This clone has a single count. The chain carries TRBV19 and TRBJ1-3; D not resolved. The CDR3 consists of 14 residues. Germline assignment: CDR1 LNHDA and CDR2 SQIVND (reference sequence). The V end lost 6 bases, the J end lost 0 bases, and 9 bases lay between the germline ends. CDR3 amino acids: CASSQEVSGNTIYF. Here the CDR3 DNA reads TGTGCCAGTAGCCAAGAGGTCTCTGGAAACACCATATATTTT.

The chain recombines TRBV6-1 with TRBJ2-7; no reliable D call. Germline V lookup: CDR1 MNHNS, CDR2 SASEGT. Between the trimmed V and J ends, which lost 6 bases and 6 bases, there was a span of 15 bases. This CDR3 is 13 amino acids long. CDR3 in amino acids: CASSLLSGAEQYF. The CDR3, as DNA: TGTGCCAGCAGCCTACTTTCAGGTGCCGAGCAGTACTTC.

The CDR3 DNA sequence: TGTGCCAGCAGCCGGGACAGGGGGAACACCGGGGAGCTGTTTTTT. This encodes CASSRDRGNTGELFF. J is TRBJ2-2 and V is TRBV6-1; TRBD1 matches 10 bases. This CDR3 comprises 15 residues. The trim removed 6 bases at V and 1 base at J, leaving 2 bases unmatched. Germline-derived CDR1 and CDR2 are MNHNS and SASEGT.

For the CDR3, the DNA is TGTGCCAGCAGCTTTGCAGTGAACACTGAAGCTTTCTTT. Translating it yields CASSFAVNTEAFF. The chain links TRBV5-5 to TRBJ1-1; D ambiguous. Germline V gene data show CDR1 as SGHKS and CDR2 as YYEKEE (reference sequence). Trimming took 2 bases from V and 0 from J, leaving 5 bases between them. The CDR3 totals 13 residues.

The chain combines TRBV9 with TRBJ1-4, with 7 nucleotides matching TRBD1. CDR3 size: 14 residues. Germline CDR1 is SGDLS and CDR2 is YYNGEE. The ends lost 3 bases at V and 8 bases at J; junction bases unmatched: 7. The CDR3 region has the DNA TGTGCCAGCAGCGCAAGACAGGGTCAGGAAAAACTGTTTTTT. Residues: CASSARQGQEKLFF.

This chain uses TRBV5-1 with TRBJ2-3; D is unresolved. The CDR3 loop spans 15 amino acids. V was shortened by 3 bases and J by 4 bases, with 15 bases between the two germline ends. Germline V CDR1 and CDR2: SGHRS, YFSETQ. This CDR3 reads CASSSGHLSADTQYF. The DNA for the CDR3 is TGCGCCAGCAGCTCGGGCCATCTAAGCGCAGATACGCAGTATTTT.

The V gene is TRBV11-3, the J gene TRBJ2-2, with D perhaps matching TRBD2 (6 bases). The CDR3 consists of 13 residues. Per germline, CDR1 SGHNT and CDR2 YENEEA. Deletions cut 6 bases from V and 4 bases from J, with 9 bases between. The CDR3 DNA reads as TGTGCCAGCAGTAAGGGAGGCACCGGGGAGCTGTTTTTT. Its translation is CASSKGGTGELFF.

The rearrangement uses TRBV7-8 and TRBJ1-4; D is perhaps TRBD1 (6 bases). There are 15 residues in the CDR3. CDR1 is SGHVS, CDR2 FQNEAQ, per germline. With 5 bases removed from V and 8 bases from J, the gap between germline ends came to 18 bases. CDR3 sequence (DNA): TGTGCCAGCAGCCAGCTGGGGGCTCGGGGGGAAAAACTGTTTTTT. It specifies CASSQLGARGEKLFF.

This chain joins TRBV6-5 and TRBJ2-7, with D possibly being TRBD2 (5 bases). This CDR3 has 13 residues. Trimming cost V 5 bases and J 4 bases, with 12 bases left between them. Germline V CDR1 and CDR2: MNHEY, SVGAGI. CDR3 sequence (DNA): TGTGCCAGCAGTGAAGCGGCCCTGTACGAGCAGTACTTC. Translation: CASSEAALYEQYF.

The gene calls are TRBV10-3 and TRBJ1-1; D is perhaps TRBD1 (5 bases). The V end was cut by 7 bases, the J end by 2 bases, with 8 bases between. Germline-derived CDR1 and CDR2 are ENHRY and SYGVKD. The CDR3 length is 12 residues. CDR3 protein: CAITDSNTEAFF. Here the CDR3 DNA reads TGTGCCATCACCGACAGTAACACTGAAGCTTTCTTT.

A word on this clone: One end of the junction does not line up with germline, which may come from a read error. The V and J genes are TRBV7-7 and TRBJ2-7, with a weak D call TRBD2 (6 bases). In germline, CDR1 is SSHAT, CDR2 FNYEAQ (reference sequence). The length of the CDR3 is 13 residues. The CDR3 reads CASSPSRGREQYF. Here the CDR3 DNA reads TGTGCTAGCAGCCCCTCTAGAGGGAGGGAGCAGTACTTC.

This clone was seen only a few times. J is TRBJ1-2 and V is TRBV5-6, with 7 bases that match TRBD1. CDR1 and CDR2 from the germline V gene are SGHDT and YYEEEE. The V and J ends lost 1 base and 5 bases, in that order; junction bases with no gene match: 11. The CDR3 consists of 16 residues. DNA for the CDR3: TGTGCCAGCAGCTTGATGGAGGGGGCGCTTCGGTATGGCTACACCTTC. It codes for CASSLMEGALRYGYTF.

J is TRBJ1-5 and V is TRBV21-1; the table's TRBD1 call for D was not verified on the DNA. TRBV21-1 represents a pseudogene. This CDR3 region has 14 residues. The CDR3 coding sequence is TGTGCCAGCAGCAAAGCCAGTAGCAATCAGCCCCAGCATTTT. Its translation: CASSKASSNQPQHF.

The chain couples TRBV19 to TRBJ2-2; 9 nucleotides align to TRBD2. V was pared by 8 bases and J by 5 bases, with 9 bases of the junction left unmatched. The germline V gene has CDR1 LNHDA and CDR2 SQIVND (reference sequence). The CDR3 sequence is 15 residues long. CDR3: CASYEAGGSTGELFF. As DNA, the CDR3 is TGTGCCAGTTATGAAGCGGGAGGATCGACCGGGGAGCTGTTTTTT.

This clone was picked up one time. The V gene is TRBV11-3, the J gene TRBJ2-7; 9 bases agree with TRBD1. CDR3 length: 14 amino acids. V shed 6 bases, J shed 6 bases, and the junction held 9 bases outside the gene matches. CDR1 is SGHNT and CDR2 is YENEEA in the germline V gene. CDR3: CASSPGTGTIEQYF. For the CDR3, the DNA is TGTGCCAGCAGTCCCGGGACAGGGACGATCGAGCAGTACTTC. Drawing the rest from reference TRBV11-3 and TRBJ2-7, the complete variable domain is EAGVVQSPRYKIIEKKQPVAFWCNPISGHNTLYWYLQNLGQGPELLIRYENEEAVDDSQLPKDRFSAERLKGVDSTLKIQPAELGDSAVYLCASSPGTGTIEQYFGPGTRLTVT.

The rearrangement links TRBV5-4 to TRBJ2-2; D is perhaps TRBD1 or TRBD2 (5 bases each). Trimming left V 5 bases short and J 1 base short, with 12 bases between. Germline values: CDR1 SGHNT, CDR2 YYREEE (reference sequence). The CDR3 is 15 amino acids. The DNA for the CDR3 is TGTGCCAGCAGTCGAGGGGCGGGGAACACCGGGGAGCTGTTTTTT. Its translation: CASSRGAGNTGELFF.

V usage is TRBV4-2 and J usage is TRBJ2-3; D gene ambiguous. Between the trimmed V and J ends, which lost 5 bases and 3 bases, there was a span of 9 bases. CDR1 and CDR2 from the germline V gene are LGHNA and YNFKEQ. This CDR3 contains 13 residues. DNA for the CDR3: TGTGCCAGCAGCGTTGCTAGGACAGATACGCAGTATTTT. Translation: CASSVARTDTQYF.

The V gene is TRBV9, the J gene TRBJ2-1; 10 nucleotides align to TRBD1. Trimming at V came to 5 bases and at J to 5 bases, leaving 7 bases not matched to a gene. Germline CDR1 SGDLS, CDR2 YYNGEE. This CDR3 is built from 15 residues. In DNA form, the CDR3 reads TGTGCCAGCAGAGCGGGACAGGGGCCCAACAATGAGCAGTTCTTC. Translating gives CASRAGQGPNNEQFF.

The chain links TRBV19 to TRBJ2-3, with TRBD2 as a possible D gene (7 bases). V was shortened by 5 bases and J by 5 bases, with 17 bases between the two germline ends. This CDR3 has 15 residues. Germline CDR1 and CDR2: LNHDA and SQIVND (reference sequence). CDR3 nucleotides: TGTGCCAGTAGTCTTCTCGGGGGGCTGGTAGATACGCAGTATTTT. Translating gives CASSLLGGLVDTQYF.

The chain joins TRBV28 to TRBJ2-7; TRBD2 agrees at 11 bases. This CDR3 spans 14 amino acids. The germline V gene encodes CDR1 MDHEN and CDR2 SYDVKM. With V trimmed by 6 bases and J by 7 bases, 8 bases remained unmatched. Here the CDR3 reads CASSFSGRAGEQYF. DNA of the CDR3: TGTGCCAGCAGCTTTAGCGGGAGGGCCGGTGAGCAGTACTTC.

The chain links TRBV5-1 to TRBJ1-1; TRBD1 matches at 8 bases. CDR3 length equals 15 residues. Germline CDR1 is SGHRS and CDR2 is YFSETQ. J gave up 4 bases and V 3 bases, and 8 bases lay outside the gene matches. CDR3 nucleotide sequence: TGCGCCAGCAGCTATACCGACAGGGGCCTCACTGAAGCTTTCTTT. The encoded protein is CASSYTDRGLTEAFF.

The rearrangement uses TRBV27 and TRBJ1-2; the D gene is possibly TRBD1 (5 bases). This CDR3 has 17 residues. With 2 bases removed from V and 2 bases from J, the gap between germline ends came to 18 bases. Germline V gives CDR1 MNHEY, CDR2 SMNVEV (reference sequence). In DNA form, the CDR3 reads TGTGCCAGCAGTTTAAGTGCCCCCGTGGGGCTAAACTATGGCTACACCTTC. It codes for CASSLSAPVGLNYGYTF.

The V and J genes are TRBV10-3 and TRBJ2-7; D possibly uses TRBD1 or TRBD2 (5 bases each). V gave up 3 bases and J gave up 1 base, with 7 bases separating them. The CDR3 length is 13 residues. Germline CDR1 is ENHRY and CDR2 is SYGVKD. The CDR3 spells CAISDRESYEQYF. CDR3 DNA sequence: TGTGCCATCAGTGACAGGGAGTCCTACGAGCAGTACTTC.

The rearrangement joins TRBV5-6 to TRBJ1-4; possible D gene TRBD1, 5 bases. V shed 2 bases and J shed 5 bases, with 16 bases lying between them. The V gene's germline CDR1 is SGHDT and CDR2 YYEEEE. The CDR3 spans 16 residues. This CDR3 reads CASSFQRGLANEKLFF. As DNA, the CDR3 is TGTGCCAGCAGCTTTCAAAGGGGCCTTGCCAATGAAAAACTGTTTTTT.

This clone was recorded only once. The chain links TRBV19 to TRBJ1-6, with 8 nucleotides matching TRBD1. The V gene end was trimmed by 6 bases and the J gene end by 7 bases; junction bases not matched to a gene: 8. CDR1 LNHDA and CDR2 SQIVND come from the germline V gene (reference sequence). This CDR3 has 15 amino acids. CDR3 region: CASREGTGWNSPLHF. The CDR3 nucleotides read TGTGCCAGTAGAGAGGGGACAGGTTGGAATTCACCCCTCCACTTT.

The rearrangement joins TRBV5-1 to TRBJ2-5; 8 bases match TRBD1. This CDR3 region has 15 residues. Germline V gives CDR1 SGHRS, CDR2 YFSETQ. The ends lost 0 bases at V and 1 base at J; junction bases unmatched: 2. Here the CDR3 DNA reads TGCGCCAGCAGCTTGGATGGGACAGGCCAAGAGACCCAGTACTTC. This sequence encodes CASSLDGTGQETQYF.